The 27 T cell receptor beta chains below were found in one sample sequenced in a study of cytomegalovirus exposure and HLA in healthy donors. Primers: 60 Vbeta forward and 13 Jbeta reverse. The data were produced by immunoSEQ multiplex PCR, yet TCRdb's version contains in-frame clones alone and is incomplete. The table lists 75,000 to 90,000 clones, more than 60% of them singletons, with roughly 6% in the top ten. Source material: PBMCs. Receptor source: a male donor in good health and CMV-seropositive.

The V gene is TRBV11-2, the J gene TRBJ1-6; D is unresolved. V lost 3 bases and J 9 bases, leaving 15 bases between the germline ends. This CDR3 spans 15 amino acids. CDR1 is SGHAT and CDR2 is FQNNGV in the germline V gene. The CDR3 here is CASSLAKVVISPLHF. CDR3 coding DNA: TGTGCCAGCAGCTTGGCCAAAGTCGTTATTTCACCCCTCCACTTT.

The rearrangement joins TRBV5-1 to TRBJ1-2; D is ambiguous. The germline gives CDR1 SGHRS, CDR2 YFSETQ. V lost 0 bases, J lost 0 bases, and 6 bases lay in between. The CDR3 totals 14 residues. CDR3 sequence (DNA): TGCGCCAGCAGCTTGGACAGTCCTAACTATGGCTACACCTTC. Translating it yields CASSLDSPNYGYTF.

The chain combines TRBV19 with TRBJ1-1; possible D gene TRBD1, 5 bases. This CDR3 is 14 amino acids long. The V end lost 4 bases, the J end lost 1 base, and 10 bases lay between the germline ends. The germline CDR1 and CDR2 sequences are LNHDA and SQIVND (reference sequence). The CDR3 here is CASSTPGENTEAFF. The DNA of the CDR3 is TGTGCCAGTAGTACCCCGGGGGAGAACACTGAAGCTTTCTTT.

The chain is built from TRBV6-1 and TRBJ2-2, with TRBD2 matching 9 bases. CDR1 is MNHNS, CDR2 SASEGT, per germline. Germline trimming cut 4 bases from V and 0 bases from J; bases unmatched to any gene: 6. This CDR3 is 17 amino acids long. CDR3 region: CASSGPAGGSNTGELFF. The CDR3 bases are TGTGCCAGCAGTGGCCCAGCGGGGGGCTCGAACACCGGGGAGCTGTTTTTT.

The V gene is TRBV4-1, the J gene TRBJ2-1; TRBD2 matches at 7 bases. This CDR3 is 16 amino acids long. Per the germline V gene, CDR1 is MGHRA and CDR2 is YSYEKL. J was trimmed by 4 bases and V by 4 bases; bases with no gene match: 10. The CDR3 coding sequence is TGCGCCAGCAGCCTCGGGGTAGCGGGCTCTTACAATGAGCAGTTCTTC. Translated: CASSLGVAGSYNEQFF.

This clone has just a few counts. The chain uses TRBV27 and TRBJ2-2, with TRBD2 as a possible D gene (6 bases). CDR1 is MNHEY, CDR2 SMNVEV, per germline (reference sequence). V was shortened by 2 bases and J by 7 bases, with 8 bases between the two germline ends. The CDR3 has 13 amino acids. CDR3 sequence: CASSLGGSGELFF. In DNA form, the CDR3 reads TGTGCCAGCAGTTTAGGGGGGAGCGGGGAGCTGTTTTTT.

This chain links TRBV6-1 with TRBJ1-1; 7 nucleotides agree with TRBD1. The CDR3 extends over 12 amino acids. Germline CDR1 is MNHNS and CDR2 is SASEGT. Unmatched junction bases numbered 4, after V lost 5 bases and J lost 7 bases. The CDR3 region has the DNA TGTGCCAGCAGTCGGGACAGTTTTGAAGCTTTCTTT. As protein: CASSRDSFEAFF.

CDR3 sequence reads: CASSITKQPQHF. CDR3 sequence (DNA): TGTGCCAGTAGTATCACAAAGCAGCCCCAGCATTTT. This chain uses TRBV19 with TRBJ1-5; D not resolved. CDR3 length: 12 residues. Trimming took 3 bases from V and 7 from J, leaving 7 bases between them. Germline V gives CDR1 LNHDA, CDR2 SQIVND (reference sequence).

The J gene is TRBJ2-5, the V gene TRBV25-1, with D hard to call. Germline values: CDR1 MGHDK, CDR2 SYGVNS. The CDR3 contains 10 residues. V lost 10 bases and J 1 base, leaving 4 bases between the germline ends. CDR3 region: CATLQETQYF. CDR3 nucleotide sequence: TGTGCCACCCTCCAAGAGACCCAGTACTTC.

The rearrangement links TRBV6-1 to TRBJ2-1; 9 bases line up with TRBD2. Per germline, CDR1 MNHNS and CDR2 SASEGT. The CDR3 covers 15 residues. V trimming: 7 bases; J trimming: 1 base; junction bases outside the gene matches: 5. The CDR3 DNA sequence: TGTGCCAGCACCGATAGCGGGGGATCCTACAATGAGCAGTTCTTC. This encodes CASTDSGGSYNEQFF.

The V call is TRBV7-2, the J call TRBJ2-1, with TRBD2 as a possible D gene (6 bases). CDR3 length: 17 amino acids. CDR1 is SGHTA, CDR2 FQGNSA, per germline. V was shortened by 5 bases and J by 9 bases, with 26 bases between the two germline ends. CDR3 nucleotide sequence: TGTGCCAGCAGCCTAGGGGTAGTCGGGCCCATTAGCGGTGAGCAGTTCTTC. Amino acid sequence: CASSLGVVGPISGEQFF.

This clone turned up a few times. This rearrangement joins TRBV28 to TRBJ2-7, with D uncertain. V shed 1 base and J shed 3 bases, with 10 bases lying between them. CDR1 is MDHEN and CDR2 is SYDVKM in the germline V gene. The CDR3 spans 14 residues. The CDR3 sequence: CASSLSGGGYEQYF. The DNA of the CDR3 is TGTGCCAGCAGTTTATCTGGCGGCGGCTACGAGCAGTACTTC.

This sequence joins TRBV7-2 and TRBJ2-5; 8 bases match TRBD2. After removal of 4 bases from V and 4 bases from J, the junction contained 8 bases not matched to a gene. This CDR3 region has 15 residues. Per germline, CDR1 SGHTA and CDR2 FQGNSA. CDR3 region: CASSYQAGVGETQYF. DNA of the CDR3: TGTGCCAGCAGCTACCAAGCGGGAGTGGGAGAGACCCAGTACTTC. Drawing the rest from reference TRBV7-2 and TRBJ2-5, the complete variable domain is GAGVSQSPSNKVTEKGKDVELRCDPISGHTALYWYRQSLGQGLEFLIYFQGNSAPDKSGLPSDRFSAERTGGSVSTLTIQRTQQEDSAVYLCASSYQAGVGETQYFGPGTRLLVL.

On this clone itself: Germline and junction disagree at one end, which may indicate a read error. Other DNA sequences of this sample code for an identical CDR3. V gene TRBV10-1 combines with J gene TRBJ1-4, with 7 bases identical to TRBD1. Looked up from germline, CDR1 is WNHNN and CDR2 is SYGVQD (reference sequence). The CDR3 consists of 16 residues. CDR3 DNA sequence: TGCGCCAGTTTTGGAAGGGCAGGGGGTTTTTATGAAAAACTGTTCTTT. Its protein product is CASFGRAGGFYEKLFF.

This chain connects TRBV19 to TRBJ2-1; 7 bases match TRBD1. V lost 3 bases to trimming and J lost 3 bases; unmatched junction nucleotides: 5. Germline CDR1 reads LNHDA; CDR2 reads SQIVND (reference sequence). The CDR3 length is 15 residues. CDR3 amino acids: CASSIGQDHYNEQFF. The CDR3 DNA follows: TGTGCCAGTAGTATCGGACAGGATCACTACAATGAGCAGTTCTTC.

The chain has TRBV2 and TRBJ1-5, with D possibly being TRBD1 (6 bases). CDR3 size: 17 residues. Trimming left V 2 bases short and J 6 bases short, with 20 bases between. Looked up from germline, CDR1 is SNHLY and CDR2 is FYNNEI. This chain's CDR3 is CASSERMLWGGSQPQHF. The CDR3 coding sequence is TGTGCCAGCAGTGAACGGATGTTGTGGGGGGGCTCTCAGCCCCAGCATTTT.

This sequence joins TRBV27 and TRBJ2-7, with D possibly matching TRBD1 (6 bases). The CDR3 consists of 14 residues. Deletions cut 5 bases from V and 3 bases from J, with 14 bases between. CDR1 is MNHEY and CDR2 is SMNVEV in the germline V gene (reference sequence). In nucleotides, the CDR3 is TGTGCCAGCAGTCTATACAGGGCAGGCTACGAGCAGTACTTC. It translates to CASSLYRAGYEQYF.

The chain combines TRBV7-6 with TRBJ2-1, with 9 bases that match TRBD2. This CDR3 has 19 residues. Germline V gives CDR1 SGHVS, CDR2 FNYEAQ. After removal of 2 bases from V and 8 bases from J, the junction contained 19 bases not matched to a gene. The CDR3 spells CASSLLLTGGTSRIHEQFF. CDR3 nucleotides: TGTGCCAGCAGCTTACTATTAACCGGCGGGACTAGCAGGATCCATGAGCAGTTCTTC.

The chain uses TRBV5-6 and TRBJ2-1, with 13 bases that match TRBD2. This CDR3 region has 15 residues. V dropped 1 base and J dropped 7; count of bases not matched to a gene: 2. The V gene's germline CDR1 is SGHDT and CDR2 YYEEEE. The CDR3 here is CASSLRGLAGNEQFF. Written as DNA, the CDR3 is TGTGCCAGCAGCTTGAGGGGACTAGCGGGGAATGAGCAGTTCTTC.

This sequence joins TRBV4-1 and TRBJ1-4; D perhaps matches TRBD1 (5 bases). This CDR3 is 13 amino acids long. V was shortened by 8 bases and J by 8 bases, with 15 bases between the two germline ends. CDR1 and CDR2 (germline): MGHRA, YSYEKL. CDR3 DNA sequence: TGCGCCAGCGGGACTCTGGGAGGAGAAAAACTGTTTTTT. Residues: CASGTLGGEKLFF.

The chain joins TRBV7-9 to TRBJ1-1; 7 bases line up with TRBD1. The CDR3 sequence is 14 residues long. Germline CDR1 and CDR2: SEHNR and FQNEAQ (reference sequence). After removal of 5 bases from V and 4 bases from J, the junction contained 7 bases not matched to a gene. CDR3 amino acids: CASSPETGSTEAFF. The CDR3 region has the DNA TGTGCCAGCAGCCCAGAGACAGGGAGCACTGAAGCTTTCTTT.

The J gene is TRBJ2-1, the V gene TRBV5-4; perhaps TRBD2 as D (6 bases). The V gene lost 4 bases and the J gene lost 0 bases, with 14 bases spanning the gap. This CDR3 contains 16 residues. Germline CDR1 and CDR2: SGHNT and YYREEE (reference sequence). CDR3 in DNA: TGTGCCAGCAGCCACGGACTACCGAGCTCCTACAATGAGCAGTTCTTC. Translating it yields CASSHGLPSSYNEQFF.

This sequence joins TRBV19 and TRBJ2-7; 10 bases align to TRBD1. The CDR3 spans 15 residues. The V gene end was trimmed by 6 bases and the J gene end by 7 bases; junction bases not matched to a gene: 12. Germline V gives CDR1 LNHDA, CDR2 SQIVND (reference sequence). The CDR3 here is CASSSPGQGLREQYF. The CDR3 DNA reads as TGTGCCAGTAGCTCGCCGGGACAGGGGCTAAGGGAGCAGTACTTC. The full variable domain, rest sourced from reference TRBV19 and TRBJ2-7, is DGGITQSPKYLFRKEGQNVTLSCEQNLNHDAMYWYRQDPGQGLRLIYYSQIVNDFQKGDIAEGYSVSREKKESFPLTVTSAQKNPTAFYLCASSSPGQGLREQYFGPGTRLTVT.

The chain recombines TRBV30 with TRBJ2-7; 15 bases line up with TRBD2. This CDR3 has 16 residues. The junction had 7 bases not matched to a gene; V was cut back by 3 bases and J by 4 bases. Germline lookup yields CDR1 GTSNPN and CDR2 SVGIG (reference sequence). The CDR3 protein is CAWSPPGLAGGYEQYF. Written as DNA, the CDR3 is TGTGCCTGGAGCCCTCCAGGACTAGCGGGAGGGTACGAGCAGTACTTC.

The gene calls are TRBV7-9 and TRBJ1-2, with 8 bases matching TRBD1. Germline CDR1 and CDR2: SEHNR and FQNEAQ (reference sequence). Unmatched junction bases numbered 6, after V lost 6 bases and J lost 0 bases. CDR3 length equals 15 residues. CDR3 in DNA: TGTGCCAGCAGATACGCGGGACAGGCTAACTATGGCTACACCTTC. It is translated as CASRYAGQANYGYTF.

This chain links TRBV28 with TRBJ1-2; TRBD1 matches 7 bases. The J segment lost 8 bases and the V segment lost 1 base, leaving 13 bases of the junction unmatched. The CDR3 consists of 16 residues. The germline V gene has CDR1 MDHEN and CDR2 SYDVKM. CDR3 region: CASSLSRRGLPGGYTF. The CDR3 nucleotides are TGTGCCAGCAGTTTATCGAGGAGGGGGCTACCGGGAGGCTACACCTTC.

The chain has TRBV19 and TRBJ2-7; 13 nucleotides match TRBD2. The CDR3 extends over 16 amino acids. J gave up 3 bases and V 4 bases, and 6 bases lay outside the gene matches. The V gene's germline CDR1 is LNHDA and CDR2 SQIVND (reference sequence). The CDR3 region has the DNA TGTGCCAGTAGTACCTCGGGACTAGCGGGAATCTACGAGCAGTACTTC. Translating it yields CASSTSGLAGIYEQYF.